One and the same sample provided the 31 T cell receptor beta chains below, sequenced in a study of T cell responses to AZD1222 COVID-19 vaccine. Here immunoSEQ multiplex PCR was the method, and the copy in TCRdb shows in-frame clones only, minus some. The sample yields 130,000 to 150,000 clones, approximately 90% seen once. The material was peripheral blood, obtained on day 0 of AZD1222 vaccination. These receptor sequences come from an adult in good health.

The chain is built from TRBV16 and TRBJ2-3; D is ambiguous. Deletions cut 4 bases from V and 8 bases from J, with 10 bases between. From germline, CDR1 is KGHSY and CDR2 FQNENV. The CDR3 has 12 amino acids. The CDR3 DNA reads TGTGCCAGCAGCCCTCAACCGGGTACGCAGTATTTT. This codes for CASSPQPGTQYF.

This sequence joins TRBV5-1 and TRBJ2-3, with D possibly matching TRBD1 (6 bases). V was clipped by 0 bases and J by 4 bases, with 9 bases between them. Germline assignment: CDR1 SGHRS and CDR2 YFSETQ. The CDR3 length is 14 residues. The CDR3 reads CASSLDEGADTQYF. In nucleotides, the CDR3 is TGCGCCAGCAGCTTGGATGAGGGGGCAGATACGCAGTATTTT.

The chain has TRBV28 and TRBJ1-5, with D possibly being TRBD1 (6 bases). In germline, CDR1 is MDHEN, CDR2 SYDVKM. CDR3 length: 17 amino acids. V lost 6 bases and J lost 7, with 25 bases in between. CDR3 residues: CASSVLRGRESGQPQHF. The CDR3 coding sequence is TGTGCCAGCAGCGTACTCAGGGGACGGGAATCGGGGCAGCCCCAGCATTTT.

V is TRBV11-2 and J is TRBJ2-1; 8 positions agree with TRBD2. This CDR3 region has 16 residues. The germline CDR1 and CDR2 sequences are SGHAT and FQNNGV. The V and J ends lost 5 bases and 4 bases, in that order; junction bases with no gene match: 10. In DNA form, the CDR3 reads TGTGCCAGCAGCGTTCCGGGACTAGGTCCTTACAATGAGCAGTTCTTC. It codes for CASSVPGLGPYNEQFF. The full variable domain, with the rest looked up from reference TRBV11-2 and TRBJ2-1, is EAGVAQSPRYKIIEKRQSVAFWCNPISGHATLYWYQQILGQGPKLLIQFQNNGVVDDSQLPKDRFSAERLKGVDSTLKIQPAKLEDSAVYLCASSVPGLGPYNEQFFGPGTRLTVL.

The chain joins TRBV14 to TRBJ1-3; D remains unclear. There are 16 residues in the CDR3. Trimming pared 4 bases from V and 2 bases from J, leaving 15 bases between. The germline gives CDR1 SGHDN, CDR2 FVKESK. CDR3 bases: TGTGCCAGCAGCCCGTTCGGTCAGAGGGCTGGAAACACCATATATTTT. Translation gives CASSPFGQRAGNTIYF.

The chain couples TRBV7-9 to TRBJ2-7; D unresolved. V shed 4 bases and J shed 2 bases, with 9 bases lying between them. The CDR3 has 13 residues. Germline loops: CDR1 SEHNR, CDR2 FQNEAQ (reference sequence). CDR3 protein: CASSSAATYEQYF. The CDR3 DNA reads TGTGCCAGCAGCTCTGCCGCCACCTACGAGCAGTACTTC.

In DNA form, the CDR3 reads TGTGCCAGCAGCTTAGCCTCTATAAGGGAGCAGTTCTTC. Amino acids: CASSLASIREQFF. The chain couples TRBV5-6 to TRBJ2-1; D is ambiguous. V dropped 2 bases and J dropped 10 bases, with 13 bases sitting between them. The CDR3 contains 13 residues. CDR1 and CDR2 (germline): SGHDT, YYEEEE.

The V call is TRBV5-6, the J call TRBJ1-6; unclear D gene. Germline V gives CDR1 SGHDT, CDR2 YYEEEE. Deletions cut 4 bases from V and 4 bases from J, with 9 bases between. The CDR3 extends over 14 amino acids. The CDR3 region is CASSPGSYNSPLHF. For the CDR3, the DNA is TGTGCCAGCAGCCCCGGGTCTTATAATTCACCCCTCCACTTT.

This chain joins TRBV12-5 and TRBJ1-1, with 8 bases lining up with TRBD1. This CDR3 has 16 residues. Germline CDR1 and CDR2: LGHNT and FRNRAP. V lost 0 bases, J lost 1 base, and 4 bases stayed unmatched. The CDR3 spells CASGLVLGQGNTEAFF. The CDR3 DNA follows: TGTGCTAGTGGTTTGGTACTTGGACAGGGGAACACTGAAGCTTTCTTT.

The chain uses TRBV28 and TRBJ2-1; D might be TRBD1 (6 bases). The CDR3 extends over 17 amino acids. Trimming took off 3 bases at V and 6 bases at J, with 21 bases between the two ends. Germline V CDR1 and CDR2: MDHEN, SYDVKM. CDR3 nucleotide sequence: TGTGCCAGCAGTTTCCCCACCAAAACCCGGGACACCAATGAGCAGTTCTTC. Amino acids: CASSFPTKTRDTNEQFF.

The V call is TRBV5-4, the J call TRBJ2-2; 11 bases fit TRBD1. After removal of 6 bases from V and 7 bases from J, the junction contained 11 bases not matched to a gene. This CDR3 has 16 amino acids. The germline V gene has CDR1 SGHNT and CDR2 YYREEE (reference sequence). This CDR3 is CASTPPPGTGGGELFF. The CDR3 DNA follows: TGTGCCAGCACCCCTCCCCCTGGGACAGGGGGCGGGGAGCTGTTTTTT.

This clone was observed a handful of times. The chain combines TRBV2 with TRBJ2-7; TRBD2 is a possible D gene (6 bases). This CDR3 has 15 amino acids. CDR1 and CDR2 (germline): SNHLY, FYNNEI. Trimming took 6 bases from V and 0 from J, leaving 15 bases between them. Here the CDR3 reads CASRVGTQSSYEQYF. The CDR3 DNA reads TGTGCCAGCAGGGTAGGGACTCAGAGCTCCTACGAGCAGTACTTC. Drawing the rest from reference TRBV2 and TRBJ2-7, the complete variable domain is EPEVTQTPSHQVTQMGQEVILRCVPISNHLYFYWYRQILGQKVEFLVSFYNNEISEKSEIFDDQFSVERPDGSNFTLKIRSTKLEDSAMYFCASRVGTQSSYEQYFGPGTRLTVT.

The chain links TRBV7-9 to TRBJ1-5; a weak D match, TRBD1 (5 bases). Germline-derived CDR1 and CDR2 are SEHNR and FQNEAQ (reference sequence). V lost 3 bases, J lost 3 bases, and 6 bases lay in between. The length of the CDR3 is 13 residues. The CDR3 sequence: CASSFGANQPQHF. The CDR3 coding sequence is TGTGCCAGCAGCTTCGGGGCCAATCAGCCCCAGCATTTT.

The rearrangement uses TRBV5-1 and TRBJ1-6; 9 positions agree with TRBD1. V was pared by 0 bases and J by 8 bases, with 3 bases of the junction left unmatched. In germline, CDR1 is SGHRS, CDR2 YFSETQ. The CDR3 has 15 amino acids. The CDR3 reads CASSLDTGGYSPLHF. Written as DNA, the CDR3 is TGCGCCAGCAGCTTGGATACAGGGGGCTATTCACCCCTCCACTTT. The full variable domain, in which reference TRBV5-1 and TRBJ1-6 provide the parts outside the CDR3, is KAGVTQTPRYLIKTRGQQVTLSCSPISGHRSVSWYQQTPGQGLQFLFEYFSETQRNKGNFPGRFSGRQFSNSRSEMNVSTLELGDSALYLCASSLDTGGYSPLHFGNGTRLTVT.

The J gene is TRBJ2-5, the V gene TRBV11-2, with D perhaps matching TRBD2 (6 bases). With 1 base removed from V and 2 bases from J, the gap between germline ends came to 8 bases. Germline-derived CDR1 and CDR2 are SGHAT and FQNNGV. The CDR3 is 14 residues long. DNA of the CDR3: TGTGCCAGCAGCTTAGTTGGGGGGCAAGAGACCCAGTACTTC. It translates to CASSLVGGQETQYF.

The chain has TRBV6-5 and TRBJ2-7; no definite D call. With 10 bases removed from V and 3 bases from J, the gap between germline ends came to 10 bases. Germline CDR1 reads MNHEY; CDR2 reads SVGAGI. The CDR3 sequence is 11 residues long. The CDR3 loop reads CATALLYEQYF. The CDR3 DNA reads TGTGCCACCGCCCTTCTCTACGAGCAGTACTTC.

The chain couples TRBV18 to TRBJ1-3, with 9 bases lining up with TRBD1. Germline-derived CDR1 and CDR2 are KGHSH and LQKENI. The CDR3 has 15 residues. Trimming took 8 bases from V and 7 from J; bases not matched to a gene: 12. The CDR3 coding sequence is TGTGCCAGCCGCCCGGGGACAGGGTTTTTCAACACCATATATTTT. Its protein is CASRPGTGFFNTIYF.

V gene TRBV3-1 (or the pseudogene TRBV3-2) combines with J gene TRBJ2-2, with D possibly TRBD1 on 5 matching bases. CDR3 length: 16 residues. Germline V CDR1 and CDR2: LGHDT, YNNKEL (reference sequence). V lost 1 base and J 7 bases, leaving 16 bases between the germline ends. In DNA, the CDR3 is TGTGCCAGCAGCCAAGTTGGCAGGGTGATGGGCGGGGAGCTGTTTTTT. This encodes CASSQVGRVMGGELFF.

This clone has a single count. The chain links TRBV28 to TRBJ1-5, with a weak D call TRBD1 (6 bases). This CDR3 comprises 12 residues. The germline V and J ends were trimmed by 6 bases and 6 bases, with 9 bases remaining between them. Per the germline V gene, CDR1 is MDHEN and CDR2 is SYDVKM. In nucleotides, the CDR3 is TGTGCCAGCAGCCCAGGGGCTCAGCCCCAGCATTTT. It yields the protein CASSPGAQPQHF.

This chain joins TRBV24-1 and TRBJ2-6; 9 bases agree with TRBD1. J lost 2 bases, V lost 4 bases, and 5 bases had no gene match. CDR1 is KGHDR, CDR2 SFDVKD, per germline. CDR3 length: 17 amino acids. The CDR3 DNA is TGTGCCACCAGTGACCTGGACAGGGGAACTGGGGCCAACGTCCTGACTTTC. This codes for CATSDLDRGTGANVLTF.

The chain uses TRBV6-1 and TRBJ2-7, with 8 nucleotides matching TRBD2. The CDR3 has 16 amino acids. J gave up 3 bases and V 4 bases, and 11 bases lay outside the gene matches. Germline V CDR1 and CDR2: MNHNS, SASEGT. This CDR3 is CASSVKPGLGDYEQYF. The DNA for the CDR3 is TGTGCCAGCAGTGTAAAGCCGGGACTAGGGGACTACGAGCAGTACTTC.

The chain uses TRBV3-1 (or the pseudogene TRBV3-2) and TRBJ2-5; D not certain. V was clipped by 1 base and J by 1 base, with 4 bases between them. From germline, CDR1 is LGHDT and CDR2 YNNKEL (reference sequence). The CDR3 covers 13 residues. This CDR3 is CASSQVLQETQYF. In DNA form, the CDR3 reads TGTGCCAGCAGCCAAGTTCTCCAAGAGACCCAGTACTTC.

This chain links TRBV21-1 with TRBJ2-4; TRBD1, the D gene given by the table, was not confirmed from the DNA. TRBV21-1 is assigned pseudogene status. The CDR3 length is 20 residues. The CDR3 here is CARNPDPSTGDPTGKNIQYF. The CDR3 bases are TGTGCCAGGAACCCCGATCCCTCGACAGGGGATCCCACCGGCAAAAACATTCAGTACTTC.

This clone was picked up one time. The chain links TRBV7-9 to TRBJ2-1, with TRBD2 matching over 11 bases. Per the germline V gene, CDR1 is SEHNR and CDR2 is FQNEAQ (reference sequence). There are 15 residues in the CDR3. The ends lost 5 bases at V and 5 bases at J; junction bases unmatched: 5. CDR3: CASSHPGLADNEQFF. CDR3 bases: TGTGCCAGCAGCCACCCGGGACTAGCGGACAATGAGCAGTTCTTC.

The chain combines TRBV12-5 with TRBJ1-1, with D perhaps matching TRBD1 (5 bases). The V end lost 1 base, the J end lost 5 bases, and 5 bases lay between the germline ends. This CDR3 has 12 amino acids. Germline CDR1 and CDR2: LGHNT and FRNRAP. Written as DNA, the CDR3 is TGTGCTAGTGGTTTGGGGGGGACTGAAGCTTTCTTT. This translates into CASGLGGTEAFF. Variable domain in full (rest from reference TRBV12-5 and TRBJ1-1): DARVTQTPRHKVTEMGQEVTMRCQPILGHNTVFWYRQTMMQGLELLAYFRNRAPLDDSGMPKDRFSAEMPDATLATLKIQPSEPRDSAVYFCASGLGGTEAFFGQGTRLTVV.

The rearrangement joins TRBV6-1 to TRBJ2-7, with D perhaps TRBD2 (6 bases). The CDR3 sequence is 13 residues long. Germline CDR1 MNHNS, CDR2 SASEGT. V was cut by 2 bases and J by 7 bases, with 12 bases left in between. CDR3 nucleotide sequence: TGTGCCAGCAGTGAATCCCGGGACTTAGAGCAGTACTTC. Translation gives CASSESRDLEQYF.

The chain couples TRBV3-1 (or the pseudogene TRBV3-2) to TRBJ1-1; D unclear. Germline CDR1 and CDR2: LGHDT and YNNKEL (reference sequence). Trimming took 0 bases from V and 5 from J, leaving 4 bases between them. This CDR3 comprises 12 residues. The CDR3 nucleotides are TGTGCCAGCAGCCAAGAACCTACTGAAGCTTTCTTT. This translates into CASSQEPTEAFF.

This rearrangement joins TRBV19 to TRBJ1-5, with 11 bases matching TRBD1. Germline CDR1 and CDR2: LNHDA and SQIVND (reference sequence). J gave up 7 bases and V 5 bases, and 16 bases lay outside the gene matches. CDR3 length: 18 amino acids. This chain's CDR3 is CASSPDRGDRGYEQPQHF. In nucleotides, the CDR3 is TGTGCCAGTAGTCCCGATAGAGGGGACAGGGGGTATGAACAGCCCCAGCATTTT.

The chain is built from TRBV18 and TRBJ2-1; D perhaps matches TRBD2 (5 bases). The CDR3 extends over 15 amino acids. V was pared by 4 bases and J by 7 bases, with 17 bases between. Germline V CDR1 and CDR2: KGHSH, LQKENI. CDR3 sequence reads: CASSLIRTPENEQFF. The CDR3 coding sequence is TGTGCCAGCTCACTGATCCGGACTCCCGAGAATGAGCAGTTCTTC.

The chain employs TRBV3-1 (or the pseudogene TRBV3-2) and TRBJ1-5; 8 nucleotides align to TRBD1. The CDR3 runs to 16 residues. V trimming: 1 base; J trimming: 5 bases; junction bases outside the gene matches: 7. Germline-derived CDR1 and CDR2 are LGHDT and YNNKEL (reference sequence). The CDR3 nucleotides are TGTGCCAGCAGCCAAGCTTACAGGGGGGTGGATCAGCCCCAGCATTTT. It translates to CASSQAYRGVDQPQHF.

V usage is TRBV6-5 and J usage is TRBJ2-2; possible D gene TRBD2, 7 bases. Germline V gives CDR1 MNHEY, CDR2 SVGAGI. Trimming pared 7 bases from V and 6 bases from J, leaving 18 bases between. The CDR3 totals 15 residues. CDR3 DNA sequence: TGTGCCAGCACCCGGGGGGCCGGATCGGCCGGGGAGCTGTTTTTT. This encodes CASTRGAGSAGELFF.